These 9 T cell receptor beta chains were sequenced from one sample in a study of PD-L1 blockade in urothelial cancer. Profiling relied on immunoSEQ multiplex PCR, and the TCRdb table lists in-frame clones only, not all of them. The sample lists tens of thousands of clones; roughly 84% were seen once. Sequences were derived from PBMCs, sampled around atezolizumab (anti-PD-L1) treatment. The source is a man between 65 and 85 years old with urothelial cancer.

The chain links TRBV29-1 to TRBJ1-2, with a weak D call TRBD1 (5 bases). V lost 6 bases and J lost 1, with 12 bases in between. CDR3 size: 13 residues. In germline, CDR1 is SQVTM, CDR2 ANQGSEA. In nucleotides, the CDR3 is TGCAGCGTCTCAGGGTTTGATAACTATGGCTACACCTTC. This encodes CSVSGFDNYGYTF. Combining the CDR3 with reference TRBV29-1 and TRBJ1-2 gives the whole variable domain SAVISQKPSRDICQRGTSLTIQCQVDSQVTMMFWYRQQPGQSLTLIATANQGSEATYESGFVIDKFPISRPNLTFSTLTVSNMSPEDSSIYLCSVSGFDNYGYTFGSGTRLTVV.

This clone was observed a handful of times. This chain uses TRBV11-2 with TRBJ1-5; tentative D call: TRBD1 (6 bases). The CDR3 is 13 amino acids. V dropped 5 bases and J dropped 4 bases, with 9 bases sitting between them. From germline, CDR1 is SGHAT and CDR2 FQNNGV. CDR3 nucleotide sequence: TGTGCCAGCAGCCAAGACAGGAATCAGCCCCAGCATTTT. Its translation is CASSQDRNQPQHF.

The CDR3 DNA reads TGTGCCAGCAGCCCTCCTGCGGGACTAGAGGACATTCAGTACTTC. Encoded protein: CASSPPAGLEDIQYF. The J gene is TRBJ2-4, the V gene TRBV7-3; 8 nucleotides line up with TRBD2. CDR3 size: 15 residues. Germline loops: CDR1 SGHTA, CDR2 FQGTGA. Unmatched junction bases numbered 11, after V lost 5 bases and J lost 8 bases.

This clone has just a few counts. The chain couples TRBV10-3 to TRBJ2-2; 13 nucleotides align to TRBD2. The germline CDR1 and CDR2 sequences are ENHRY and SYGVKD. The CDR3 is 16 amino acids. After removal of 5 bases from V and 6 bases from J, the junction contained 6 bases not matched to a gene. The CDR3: CAISTGLAGVAGELFF. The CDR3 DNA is TGTGCCATCAGTACCGGACTAGCGGGAGTGGCCGGGGAGCTGTTTTTT.

CDR3 sequence: CASPNRGFSFYEQYF. The CDR3 DNA reads TGTGCCAGTCCGAACCGGGGATTCAGCTTTTACGAGCAGTACTTC. This sequence joins TRBV19 and TRBJ2-7; D perhaps matches TRBD2 (5 bases). Per germline, CDR1 LNHDA and CDR2 SQIVND (reference sequence). V was shortened by 8 bases and J by 4 bases, with 21 bases between the two germline ends. This CDR3 is built from 15 residues.

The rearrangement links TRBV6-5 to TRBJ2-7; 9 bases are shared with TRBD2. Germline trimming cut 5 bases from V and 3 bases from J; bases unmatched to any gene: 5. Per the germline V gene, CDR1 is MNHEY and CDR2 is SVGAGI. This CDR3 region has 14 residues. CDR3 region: CASSRSGSSYEQYF. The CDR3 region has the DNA TGTGCCAGCAGTCGTAGCGGGAGTAGCTACGAGCAGTACTTC.

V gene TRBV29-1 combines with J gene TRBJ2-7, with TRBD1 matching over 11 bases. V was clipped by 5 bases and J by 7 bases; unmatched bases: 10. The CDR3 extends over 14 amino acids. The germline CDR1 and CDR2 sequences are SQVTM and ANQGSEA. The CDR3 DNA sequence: TGCAGCGTTCGGAGGACAGGGGGCTTTGGGGAGCAGTACTTC. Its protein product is CSVRRTGGFGEQYF.

DNA for the CDR3: TGTGCCAGCAGCTTAGCCAGGACAGGGTTTGGCGAGCAGTACTTC. Translation gives CASSLARTGFGEQYF. The chain carries TRBV7-9 and TRBJ2-7, with 8 bases lining up with TRBD1. CDR1 and CDR2 from the germline V gene are SEHNR and FQNEAQ (reference sequence). CDR3 length: 15 amino acids. Trimming removed 0 bases from V and 6 bases from J; junction bases left unmatched: 7.

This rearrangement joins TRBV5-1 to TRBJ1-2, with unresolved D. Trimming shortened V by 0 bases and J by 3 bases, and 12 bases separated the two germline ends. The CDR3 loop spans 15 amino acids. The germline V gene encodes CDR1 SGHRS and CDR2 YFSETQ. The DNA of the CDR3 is TGCGCCAGCAGCTTGGGAGACATCCCTTACTATGGCTACACCTTC. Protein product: CASSLGDIPYYGYTF.